The rows below give T cell receptor beta chains drawn from one sample of a study of memory CD4+ T cells and cytomegalovirus serostatus. Generated by immunoSEQ multiplex PCR, the TCRdb table keeps only in-frame clones and is missing some. The sample includes more than 40,000 clones, 70% to 80% of them seen just once. The sample comprised memory CD4+ T cells from blood. The receptors were sampled from an adult in good health and CMV-seronegative. The CDR3 runs from the conserved cysteine through the conserved F or W. D genes are given only for firm matches.

j_gene	d_gene	v_gene	CDR3aa
TRBJ2-7	.	TRBV28	CASTKAVGAYEQYF
TRBJ2-7	.	TRBV7-9	CASSLGAGLKFEQYF
TRBJ2-7	.	TRBV7-2	CASSLGRNGDYEQYF
TRBJ2-2	TRBD2	TRBV6-4	CASQRLAGAGELFF
TRBJ1-5	.	TRBV28	CATRRGGNQPQHF
TRBJ2-3	.	TRBV4-1	CASSQDERGAGTDTQYF
TRBJ1-1	.	TRBV5-6	CASSLASTEAFF
TRBJ1-1	.	TRBV4-3	CASSGGGGAFF
TRBJ2-3	.	TRBV19	CASKRGPSTDTQYF
TRBJ1-1	.	TRBV7-9	CASSLLTSNTEAFF
TRBJ1-5	.	TRBV18	CASSPLRTAFHF
TRBJ1-3	TRBD1	TRBV29-1	CSVNTGGSGNTIYF
TRBJ2-1	TRBD2	TRBV4-2	CASSRRTSGSDNEQFF
TRBJ1-2	.	TRBV6-4	CASRTDSNYYGYTF
TRBJ2-7	TRBD1	TRBV6-5	CASSPGQGRDEQYF
TRBJ2-5	TRBD1	TRBV5-1	CASSPGAGTGGETQYF
TRBJ1-4	.	TRBV28	CASSLGSLNEKLFF
TRBJ1-4	.	TRBV28	CASSISDEKLFF
TRBJ2-3	.	TRBV11-3	CASSLGGSRRADTQYF
TRBJ2-3	TRBD1	TRBV15	CATSKAGTGVKDTQYF
TRBJ2-7	.	TRBV7-2	CASSLEGGVSYEQYF
TRBJ2-5	.	TRBV5-6	CASSLYDPEGTQYF
TRBJ2-2	TRBD2	TRBV5-1	CASSVIGTSGTGELFF
TRBJ2-2	.	TRBV4-3	CASSPGVLVSNTGELFF
TRBJ1-5	.	TRBV7-8	CASSFSSRGFEPQHF
TRBJ1-1	TRBD1	TRBV5-1	CASSPPKDRAEAFF
TRBJ1-2	.	TRBV7-2	CASSFWGAANYGYTF
TRBJ1-2	.	TRBV27	CASSRSDPNYGYTF
TRBJ2-5	.	TRBV5-1	CASSLGARGKETQYF
TRBJ2-7	.	TRBV27	CASSRLATYEQYF
TRBJ2-3	.	TRBV5-6	CASRKQSTDTQYF
TRBJ1-1	.	TRBV2	CASRIGRANTEAFF
TRBJ2-2	.	TRBV19	CASSINWDTGELFF
TRBJ2-3	TRBD1	TRBV29-1	CSGWDRAADTQYF
TRBJ1-3	TRBD1	TRBV29-1	CSVDPGQGIGGNTIYF
TRBJ2-1	TRBD2	TRBV6-1	CASSEPGLAGEGFF
TRBJ2-5	.	TRBV5-5	CASSLDGLRETQYF
TRBJ1-1	TRBD1	TRBV6-5	CASRSRQGATEAFF
TRBJ2-5	.	TRBV5-1	CASSFEQETQYF
TRBJ1-6	.	TRBV28	CASIGSYNSPLHF
TRBJ2-3	.	TRBV11-2	CASSLVGAGTTDTQYF